The sequence of this T cell receptor beta chain was determined in a study of cytomegalovirus exposure and HLA in healthy donors. Study context: A preliminary data release comprised about 85 million unique TCRs obtained from HLA-typed donors. Notes on the study in general: Some V segments (TRBV6-2 and TRBV6-3 among them) were excluded as indistinguishable.

To note about this clone: Its cognate antigen is unknown.

The PCR made use of 60 Vbeta and 13 Jbeta primers. Original analysis: Later reanalysis found approximately 76 million unique TCR beta chains, approximately 11 million of them shared. Only in-frame clones appear in the TCRdb table, and some are missing; sequencing was by immunoSEQ multiplex PCR. V and J calls and clone size are as listed in that table; D and trimming were resolved from the DNA. The data show 150,000 or so clones, with about 70% seen just once and 2% to 2.5% held by the top ten. The CDR3 spans 14 residues. V was pared by 2 bases and J by 3 bases, with 3 bases of the junction left unmatched. Looked up from germline, CDR1 is SGHRS and CDR2 is YFSETQ. The study sampled nominally healthy donors, though unrecorded immune exposures were likely.

This TCR was recovered from a woman aged 60-75 years in good health and CMV-seropositive. Sequenced material: PBMCs. The chain is built from TRBV5-1 and TRBJ2-7; 9 bases agree with TRBD1. The CDR3 sequence: CASSLATGGYEQYF. The CDR3, as DNA: TGCGCCAGCAGCTTAGCGACAGGGGGCTACGAGCAGTACTTC.